What follows is one T cell receptor beta chain and its context. This record comes from a study of response to subunit inactivated influenza vaccine. Via MiXCR, TCRdb re-called the RT-PCR reads, giving one row per CDR3 protein. The sample gives more than 450,000 distinct CDR3 sequences, roughly 12% of which show up once; 11% is in the top ten. The CDR3 has 16 amino acids. Germline V gene sequence: CDR1 LGHDT, CDR2 YNNKEL (reference sequence). Trimming cost V 5 bases and J 3 bases, with 17 bases left between them. This sample was also put to use in a study of T cells expressing NK-cell markers. As reported in that work: Beta-chain TCR cDNA was generated via 5'RACE template switching with UMIs. The sequencing cohort of eight donors included seven HCMV-seropositive individuals and one seronegative individual. As a fraction of CD8+ T cells, dominant NKG2C+ clonotypes reached about 1.0-7.5% in six donors.

The rearrangement links TRBV3-1 to TRBJ2-1; D is perhaps TRBD1 (6 bases). The TCR sequence derives from a man in his fifties who received an inactivated influenza vaccine. Sequences were derived from PBMCs from blood, sampled on the day of vaccination. The DNA for the CDR3 is TGTGCCAGCAGCTCTCGGGACAAGAAAGTCTACAATGAGCAGTTCTTC. This encodes CASSSRDKKVYNEQFF.